This TCR beta chain was recorded in a study of technical replicates of blood from several donors. The V gene's germline CDR1 is SGHTA and CDR2 FQGNSA. This CDR3 contains 12 residues. Trimming stripped 1 base from V and 6 bases from J, with 6 bases between. Only in-frame clones appear in the TCRdb table, and some are missing; sequencing was by immunoSEQ multiplex PCR. The table includes tens of thousands of clones, about 94% detected once. Input material: PBMCs. The rearrangement uses TRBV7-2 and TRBJ1-1; D is undetermined. The sequence came from a human donor in good health. Some clones in this sample may be carry-over from other donors' samples. This CDR3 is CASSLEPAEAFF. The DNA of the CDR3 is TGTGCCAGCAGCTTAGAGCCGGCTGAAGCTTTCTTT.